These 20 T cell receptor beta chains originate from one sample sequenced in a study of CD8+CD57+ T cells in acquired aplastic anemia (dated by TCRdb to between 2018 and 2020). Overall results and qualifications from the work: In patients, diversity was decreased in CD8+CD57+ cells compared with the total CD4+ and CD8+ cell pools.

Data came from an Illumina HiSeq 2000. Genomic DNA served as template for TCR beta VDJ combination and CDR3 sequence profiling. TCRdb passed the public sequencing reads through fastp at Q25 and MiXCR, retaining productive beta sequences. Every CDR3 protein is listed once, alongside the most common genes and DNA of its rows. This sample comprises about 20,000 distinct CDR3 sequences, about 40% of them detected only once. Clones ranked in the top ten supply more than 75% of the sample. Their antigen targets remain unknown. Patients chosen for sequencing had shown expansion of CD8+CD57+ cells by flow cytometry. The source material was CD8+CD57+ T cells sorted from PBMCs. Reading the label with the study, this specimen's cell subset or site is: bead-enriched CD8+CD57+ effector memory T cells from SAA patients. The receptors come from a human donor with aplastic anemia.

CDR3 protein: CASSEEPGIYEQYF. CDR3 in DNA: TGTGCCAGCAGTGAAGAACCAGGAATTTACGAGCAGTACTTC. The chain joins TRBV12-3 or TRBV12-4 to TRBJ2-7; D unresolved. CDR3 length: 14 amino acids. Trimming left V 5 bases short and J 4 bases short, with 15 bases between.

The chain joins TRBV7-6 to TRBJ2-7; no clear D gene. Germline V gene lookup returns CDR1 SGHVS and CDR2 FNYEAQ. V was shortened by 1 base and J by 7 bases, with 5 bases between the two germline ends. The CDR3 spans 11 residues. The CDR3 is CASSLGREQYF. CDR3 DNA sequence: TGTGCCAGCAGCTTAGGACGGGAGCAGTACTTC.

This clonotype was observed a few times. The chain recombines TRBV20-1 with TRBJ2-3; D is uncertain. This CDR3 comprises 15 residues. V lost 0 bases to trimming and J lost 0 bases, with 10 bases between them. The germline V gene encodes CDR1 DFQATT and CDR2 SNEGSKA (reference sequence). CDR3 nucleotide sequence: TGCAGTGCTAGAGATTATCAGCGTAGCACAGATACGCAGTATTTT. This codes for CSARDYQRSTDTQYF.

Only a few counts were recorded for this clonotype. This chain uses TRBV20-1 with TRBJ1-1, with 7 positions matching TRBD1. Germline V gives CDR1 DFQATT, CDR2 SNEGSKA (reference sequence). Trimming removed 2 bases from V and 4 bases from J; junction bases left unmatched: 10. The CDR3 has 15 residues. This chain's CDR3 is CSARPRGGEGTEAFF. The CDR3 nucleotides are TGCAGTGCTAGACCCAGGGGGGGGGAGGGCACTGAAGCTTTCTTT.

The CDR3: CASSEIRISITNSPLHF. For the CDR3, the DNA is TGCGCCAGCAGTGAGATACGGATCAGCATAACGAATTCACCCCTCCACTTT. The V and J genes are TRBV10-2 and TRBJ1-6, with D unresolved. Germline V gene lookup returns CDR1 WSHSY and CDR2 SAAADI. V lost 2 bases and J 7 bases, leaving 18 bases between the germline ends. The CDR3 contains 17 residues.

The CDR3, as DNA: TGTGCCAGCAGCGCCGCCGGGTCCCCAAGGGATACGCAGTATTTT. It yields the protein CASSAAGSPRDTQYF. V gene TRBV9 combines with J gene TRBJ2-3; no definite D call. The germline V and J ends were trimmed by 3 bases and 6 bases, with 17 bases remaining between them. Germline CDR1 and CDR2: SGDLS and YYNGEE. The CDR3 runs 15 residues.

This clonotype came up a few times. The rearrangement links TRBV20-1 to TRBJ1-3; D is uncertain. The CDR3 is 15 residues long. V was pared by 0 bases and J by 0 bases, with 9 bases between. Germline V CDR1 and CDR2: DFQATT, SNEGSKA (reference sequence). The CDR3 loop is CSARDGSISGNTIYF. CDR3 sequence (DNA): TGCAGTGCTAGAGATGGATCCATCTCTGGAAACACCATATATTTT.

This clonotype was seen a handful of times. The chain carries TRBV20-1 and TRBJ1-2; a possible D gene is TRBD1 (6 bases). This CDR3 region has 13 residues. V was shortened by 4 bases and J by 8 bases, with 17 bases between the two germline ends. Germline CDR1 and CDR2: DFQATT and SNEGSKA (reference sequence). CDR3 amino acids: CSATTHRVRGYTF. The DNA of the CDR3 is TGCAGTGCTACAACCCACAGGGTTCGGGGCTACACCTTC.

This clonotype was recorded at least ten times. The rearrangement uses TRBV19 and TRBJ2-3; 12 positions agree with TRBD2. The V gene's germline CDR1 is LNHDA and CDR2 SQIVND (reference sequence). The CDR3 spans 18 residues. Trimming took 1 base from V and 0 from J; bases not matched to a gene: 5. In nucleotides, the CDR3 is TGTGCCAGTAGTATAGCCCTAGCGGGGGGGCCTAGCACAGATACGCAGTATTTT. Translation: CASSIALAGGPSTDTQYF.

The V gene is TRBV20-1, the J gene TRBJ2-4; 9 bases match TRBD2. Germline assignment: CDR1 DFQATT and CDR2 SNEGSKA (reference sequence). CDR3 length: 16 residues. With V trimmed by 0 bases and J by 0 bases, 3 bases remained unmatched. DNA for the CDR3: TGCAGTGCTAGAGACCTAGCGGGAAGAGCCAAAAACATTCAGTACTTC. This translates into CSARDLAGRAKNIQYF.

This clonotype was seen a few times. The V call is TRBV19, the J call TRBJ2-2, with 15 bases fitting TRBD2. The CDR3 contains 17 residues. Germline values: CDR1 LNHDA, CDR2 SQIVND (reference sequence). After removal of 3 bases from V and 3 bases from J, the junction contained 2 bases not matched to a gene. The CDR3 region is CASSIWTSGRDTGELFF. The CDR3 bases are TGTGCCAGTAGTATTTGGACTAGCGGGAGGGACACCGGGGAGCTGTTTTTT.

This clonotype appeared a single time. The germline gene is not matched at one end of the junction; a read error may be the cause. The genes are TRBV30 and TRBJ2-1; D not certain. The CDR3 covers 12 residues. Germline CDR1 GTSNPN, CDR2 SVGIG (reference sequence). The CDR3 loop reads CDWSSDVCFPIF. CDR3 nucleotides: TGTGACTGGAGTTCAGACGTGTGCTTTCCGATCTTC. Based on the CDR3 plus reference TRBV30 and TRBJ2-1, the full variable domain is SQTIHQWPATLVQPVGSPLSLECTVEGTSNPNLYWYRQAAGRGLQLLFYSVGIGQISSEVPQNLSASRPQDRQFILSSKKLLLSDSGFYLCDWSSDVCFPIFGPGTRLTVL.

The gene calls are TRBV25-1 and TRBJ2-1; 13 positions match TRBD2. CDR3 size: 16 residues. J lost 6 bases, V lost 6 bases, and 8 bases had no gene match. Germline V lookup: CDR1 MGHDK, CDR2 SYGVNS. This chain's CDR3 is CASSPGLAGSSNEQFF. CDR3 nucleotide sequence: TGTGCCAGCAGCCCGGGACTAGCGGGGTCGTCCAATGAGCAGTTCTTC.

CDR3 DNA: TGTGCCAGCAGCCACACCGGGACTAGCGGGGGAGGTGAACAGTTCTTC. It specifies CASSHTGTSGGGEQFF. The gene calls are TRBV4-2 and TRBJ2-1; 14 bases line up with TRBD2. J lost 13 bases, V lost 3 bases, and 11 bases had no gene match. In germline, CDR1 is LGHNA, CDR2 YNFKEQ. CDR3 length: 16 residues.

This clonotype was seen many times. The rearrangement links TRBV20-1 to TRBJ2-3; 7 bases map to TRBD2. This CDR3 spans 16 amino acids. V lost 5 bases to trimming and J lost 0 bases; unmatched junction nucleotides: 11. Germline V gene data show CDR1 as DFQATT and CDR2 as SNEGSKA (reference sequence). The CDR3: CSAPDSLAVSTDTQYF. Written as DNA, the CDR3 is TGCAGTGCTCCTGACAGCCTAGCGGTTAGCACAGATACGCAGTATTTT.

This clonotype was detected ten times or more. This chain uses TRBV4-1 with TRBJ1-4; 9 bases map to TRBD1. Losses at the gene ends were 0 bases for V and 8 bases for J; bases not matched to a gene: 4. Germline lookup yields CDR1 MGHRA and CDR2 YSYEKL. The CDR3 is 15 residues long. Here the CDR3 DNA reads TGCGCCAGCAGCCAAGAGGGACAGGGAAGAGAAAAACTGTTTTTT. Encoded protein: CASSQEGQGREKLFF.

This clonotype showed up many times. V and J are TRBV12-3 or TRBV12-4 and TRBJ1-5; D not resolved. This CDR3 comprises 13 residues. V lost 0 bases, J lost 3 bases, and 3 bases lay in between. CDR3 sequence reads: CASSLAHNQPQHF. The CDR3 DNA is TGTGCCAGCAGTTTAGCACACAATCAGCCCCAGCATTTT.

The chain joins TRBV6-5 to TRBJ1-3; TRBD1 is a possible D gene (5 bases). The CDR3 loop spans 14 amino acids. CDR1 and CDR2 (germline): MNHEY, SVGAGI. The V end was cut by 0 bases, the J end by 4 bases, with 7 bases between. The DNA for the CDR3 is TGTGCCAGCAGTTACTCGGCAGGGGGAAACACCATATATTTT. Translation gives CASSYSAGGNTIYF.

Of note for this clonotype: One end of the junction does not line up with germline, which may come from a read error. CDR3 sequence: CASSYSTGYGQYF. The CDR3 DNA follows: TGTGCCAGCAGTTACTCGACAGGGTACGGGCAGTACTTC. The chain couples TRBV6-5 to TRBJ2-7; 7 bases are shared with TRBD1. Germline lookup yields CDR1 MNHEY and CDR2 SVGAGI. The CDR3 has 13 residues.

A note on this clonotype: The conserved final phenylalanine or tryptophan is absent from the CDR3, which likely points to a read error. J is TRBJ2-3 and V is TRBV7-9; D gene ambiguous. The CDR3 contains 14 residues. From germline, CDR1 is SEHNR and CDR2 FQNEAQ (reference sequence). Trimming took off 3 bases at V and 3 bases at J, with 10 bases between the two ends. The DNA for the CDR3 is TGTGCCAGCAGCTTTCAACGGGCAACAGATACGCAGTATCTT. This translates into CASSFQRATDTQYL.